This T cell receptor beta chain was recovered during a study of CD8+CD57+ T cells in acquired aplastic anemia. The template used for profiling TCR beta VDJ and CDR3 was genomic DNA. TCRdb reprocessed the reads with MiXCR, giving one entry per CDR3 protein. The sample consists of 65,000 or so distinct CDR3 sequences, 45% to 70% of them appearing once. The V end lost 3 bases, the J end lost 0 bases, and 3 bases lay between the germline ends. This CDR3 has 13 amino acids. Germline CDR1 and CDR2: SNHLY and FYNNEI. Source material: sorted CD4+, CD8+, or CD8+CD57+ T cells (not recorded which) from PBMCs. V usage is TRBV2 and J usage is TRBJ1-5; D is unclear. This receptor was identified in a human donor in good health, serving as a control. The CDR3 coding sequence is TGTGCCAGCAGTGAGTTTAGCAATCAGCCCCAGCATTTT. It yields the protein CASSEFSNQPQHF. The entire variable domain, with the rest obtained from reference TRBV2 and TRBJ1-5, is as follows: EPEVTQTPSHQVTQMGQEVILRCVPISNHLYFYWYRQILGQKVEFLVSFYNNEISEKSEIFDDQFSVERPDGSNFTLKIRSTKLEDSAMYFCASSEFSNQPQHFGDGTRLSIL.